The TCR beta chain described here comes from a study of blood T cell repertoires in COVID-19. Background on the study: Spain, Italy and the United States supplied samples that represented acute and convalescent COVID-19.

TCRdb's table, derived via immunoSEQ multiplex PCR, lists solely in-frame clones and lacks some. The repertoire includes some 320,000 clones, 75% to 90% of them detected once, and about 5% sits in the top ten. V was trimmed by 3 bases and J by 5 bases, leaving 29 bases between them. Germline CDR1 LNHDA, CDR2 SQIVND (reference sequence). The CDR3 spans 19 residues. Living in about two dozen US areas, the participants were between roughly 18 and 89 years of age. Assignment of participants to cohorts was predicated upon participant-reported clinical history. The rearrangement links TRBV19 to TRBJ2-7, with D maybe TRBD1 (11 bases). This clonotype was obtained from a man aged 55-75 years who had recovered from COVID-19. The sequenced material came from PBMCs or T cells enriched from blood (not recorded which). The CDR3 here is CASSMRTGGLAGEKDEQYF. For the CDR3, the DNA is TGTGCCAGTAGTATGCGGACAGGGGGCCTAGCGGGAGAGAAAGACGAGCAGTACTTC.